This T cell receptor (beta chain) was found in a study of blood T cells in healthy people across ages (dated by TCRdb to about 2015). Concerning the study at large: In model experiments, template switching captured about one uniquely barcoded TCR beta cDNA molecule for every two T cells. For two donors (one aged 18 to 30 and one aged 80 or older), the study analyzed two additional independent replicas of 1 million unique cDNA reads from the same blood draw. The donors were divided into four age groups: young (average around 16 years), middle-aged (about 40), aged (roughly 60) and long-lived (82). To track age-related changes in TCR beta repertoire diversity, the study relied on deep sequencing normalized with unique cDNA molecular identifiers. To avoid experimental bias, donors of different ages were spread randomly across the sequencing lanes. Overall study outcomes, separate from this receptor: As age increased, observed TCR beta diversity per million T cells dropped in a roughly linear way, and a significant reduction was already evident by age about 40. Bulk unsorted PBMC profiling prevented conclusive comparison of naive and antigen-experienced compartments. The CMV infection status of donors was not known, potentially confounding age-related changes in expanded clonotypes. Estimates of total diversity based on one million sequenced T cells were regarded as lower bounds and as underestimates. Compared with the aged group, the long-lived group had more naive CD4+ T cells, fewer expanded clones and increased TCR diversity, suggesting age selection. The percentage of naive T cells measured by flow cytometry correlated strongly with observed TCR beta diversity.

In this sample, this clonotype turned up once. This clone's antigen is unknown. The junction departs from germline at one end; a sequencing error may be responsible. Donors were around 37 systemically healthy Caucasian individuals from Russia aged roughly 6 to 100 years. Approximately 10 milliliters of peripheral blood were collected from each donor into EDTA-treated Vacutainer tubes. PBMCs were isolated by Ficoll-Paque density-gradient centrifugation, with at least 6 million obtained per sample. Trizol reagent was used to extract total RNA from the PBMCs, yielding at least 6 micrograms per sample. For every donor, flow cytometry on a PBMC aliquot measured the percentage of naive CD45RAhigh/CD27high T cells. The CDR1 and CDR2 encoded by the germline V gene are SGHTA and FQGNSA. The CDR3 numbers 12 residues from cysteine through phenylalanine. The DNA shown is the 36-base CDR3, in frame from base 1.

Libraries were prepared through 5' RACE. The instrument was an Illumina HiSeq 2500. A second roughly 6 to 12 cycle PCR used a sample-barcoded 5' primer and a J-beta primer mix. A unique molecular identifier was introduced onto each TCR beta cDNA molecule by a template-switch 5' adaptor carrying 12 random nucleotides. At least 2.5 million CDR3-containing paired-end reads were obtained from each sample. First-strand cDNA synthesis was performed from all RNA using the Mint cDNA synthesis kit, with priming by a TRBC-specific oligonucleotide. All cDNA was treated with uracil-DNA glycosylase and then went through a first 18-cycle PCR with the universal primers M1SS and BC2_uni_R. The authors' pipeline ran thus. For normalization, 1 million high-quality reads, each with a distinct molecular identifier, were randomly selected from each sample. Instead of being binned into consensus sequences, reads with shared molecular identifiers were discarded. MiTCR, with a Q25 quality threshold and the strictest error-elimination algorithm, was used for CDR3 identification, clonotype clustering and error correction. A nonparametric unseen species model with Euler transformation was used to estimate a lower bound on total TCR beta diversity. The public sequencing data were trimmed at Q25 with fastp and processed into clonotypes with MiXCR by TCRdb, which kept only in-frame beta chains. Each CDR3 protein appears once, grouped with its most common genes and DNA. The V and J calls, along with clone size, are taken from TCRdb and not from the paper's own processing. This sample has under 1,000,000 distinct CDR3 sequences in its table, and about 42% of those were observed once. The top ten clones comprise around 18% of the sample.

The sequence was collected from a man older than 75 in good health. The rearrangement combines TRBV7-2 with TRBJ1-2, with the D gene too uncertain to name. The source material was blood. The CDR3 region: CAGSARSDGYTF. The bases read TGTGCCGGCAGCGCTCGTTCGGATGGCTACACCTTC.